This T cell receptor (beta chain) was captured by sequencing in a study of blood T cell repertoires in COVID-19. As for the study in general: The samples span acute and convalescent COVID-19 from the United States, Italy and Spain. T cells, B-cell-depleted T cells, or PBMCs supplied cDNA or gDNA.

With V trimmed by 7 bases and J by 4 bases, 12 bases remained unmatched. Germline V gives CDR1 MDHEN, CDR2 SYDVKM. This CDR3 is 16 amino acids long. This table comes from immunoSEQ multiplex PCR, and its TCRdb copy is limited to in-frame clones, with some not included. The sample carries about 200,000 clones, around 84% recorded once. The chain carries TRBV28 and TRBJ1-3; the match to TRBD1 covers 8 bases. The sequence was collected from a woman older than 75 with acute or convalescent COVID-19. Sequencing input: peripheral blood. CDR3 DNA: TGTGCCAGCATAACCCCAGGACAGGGTTCGGGAAACACCATATATTTT. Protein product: CASITPGQGSGNTIYF.